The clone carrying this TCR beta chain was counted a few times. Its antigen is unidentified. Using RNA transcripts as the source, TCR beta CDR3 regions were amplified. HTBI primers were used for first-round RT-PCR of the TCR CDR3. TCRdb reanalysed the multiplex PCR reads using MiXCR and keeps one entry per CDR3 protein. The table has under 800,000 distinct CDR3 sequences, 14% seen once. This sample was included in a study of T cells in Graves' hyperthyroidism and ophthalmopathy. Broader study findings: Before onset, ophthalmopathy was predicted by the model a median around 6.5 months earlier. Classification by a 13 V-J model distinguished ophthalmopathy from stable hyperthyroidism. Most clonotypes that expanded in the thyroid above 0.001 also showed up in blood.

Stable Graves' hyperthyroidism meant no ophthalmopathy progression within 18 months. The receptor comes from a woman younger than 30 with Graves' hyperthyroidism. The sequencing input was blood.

The CDR3 spells CASSPTGAVTYTF. The DNA for the CDR3 is TGTGCCAGCAGCCCGACAGGGGCCGTTACCTACACCTTC. The J gene is TRBJ1-2, the V gene TRBV7-2, with TRBD1 matching 8 bases. The CDR3 consists of 13 residues. Germline V CDR1 and CDR2: SGHTA, FQGNSA. V gave up 5 bases and J gave up 10 bases; unmatched junction bases: 9.